Presented here are 20 T cell receptor beta chains from one specimen sequenced in a study of molecular identifiers for immune sequencing clone quantification. In TCRdb, the PCR reads were re-called with MiXCR into one record per CDR3 protein. The sample carries some 96,000 distinct CDR3 sequences, about 24% recorded once. Source material: naive CD8+ T cells from blood, with Jurkat cell RNA spiked in. Subset given: FACS-sorted CD8+CD4-CCR7+CD45RA+ naive T cells. The receptors were sampled from a human donor in good health. Some libraries in this study had Jurkat cell RNA spiked in.

This clonotype was seen a single time. A much larger clone sits a single nucleotide away, making a read error possible. J is TRBJ2-2 and V is TRBV14; 8 bases align to TRBD1. The length of the CDR3 is 17 residues. CDR1 is SGHDN and CDR2 is FVKESK in the germline V gene. The CDR3 DNA follows: TGTGCCAGCAGCCGAGTACTCGGACAGGGAATGGCCGGGGAGCAGTTTTTT. Its translation: CASSRVLGQGMAGEQFF.

As to this clonotype: The CDR3 carries no conserved terminal phenylalanine or tryptophan, so it likely arises from a read error. This chain uses TRBV4-3 with TRBJ2-3; 8 positions match TRBD2. After removal of 4 bases from V and 0 bases from J, the junction contained 6 bases not matched to a gene. The V gene's germline CDR1 is LGHNA and CDR2 YSLEER. CDR3 length: 16 amino acids. The CDR3 here is CASSPGGGRSTDTQYS. CDR3 bases: TGCGCCAGCAGCCCGGGGGGGGGCCGAAGCACAGATACGCAGTATTCT.

As for this clonotype: Possible read error: a much larger clone is one base away. The gene calls are TRBV12-3 or TRBV12-4 and TRBJ2-5, with 8 bases aligning to TRBD2. CDR3 length: 16 residues. CDR3 residues: CASSWVGSGAQEPQYF. In DNA form, the CDR3 reads TGTGCCAGCAGTTGGGTCGGTAGCGGGGCGCAAGAGCCCCAGTACTTC.

Worth noting for this clonotype: At one end, the junction sequence differs from germline, possibly due to a read error. CDR3 sequence: CANSLGTGDYEQYF. The CDR3 DNA is TGCGCCAACAGCTTGGGAACAGGGGATTACGAGCAGTACTTC. The chain is built from TRBV5-3 and TRBJ2-7; 7 nucleotides match TRBD1. TRBV5-3 has ORF status, its function being uncertain. CDR3 length: 14 amino acids.

This clonotype was recorded many times. The chain joins TRBV10-3 to TRBJ1-1, with 10 positions matching TRBD1. With 6 bases clipped from V and 3 bases from J, the junction kept 10 bases outside the gene matches. The CDR3 length is 16 residues. Germline V lookup: CDR1 ENHRY, CDR2 SYGVKD. The CDR3 reads CAIRGDRGELYTEAFF. Written as DNA, the CDR3 is TGTGCCATCAGAGGGGACAGGGGAGAACTTTACACTGAAGCTTTCTTT.

This clonotype showed up many times. The chain employs TRBV19 and TRBJ2-7; D perhaps matches TRBD1 (7 bases). Germline V gene sequence: CDR1 LNHDA, CDR2 SQIVND (reference sequence). The CDR3 runs to 15 residues. Trimming took off 5 bases at V and 4 bases at J, with 18 bases between the two ends. The CDR3 spells CASSARDSPSYEQYF. The CDR3 nucleotides are TGTGCCAGTAGTGCGCGGGACAGCCCTTCGTACGAGCAGTACTTC.

This clonotype was recorded many times. The chain has TRBV7-2 and TRBJ2-1; 9 nucleotides line up with TRBD2. The J segment lost 6 bases and the V segment lost 4 bases, leaving 7 bases of the junction unmatched. This CDR3 has 15 residues. Germline CDR1 reads SGHTA; CDR2 reads FQGNSA. The CDR3 is CASSSTGTSSNEQFF. The CDR3 DNA is TGTGCCAGCAGCTCAACAGGGACTAGCAGCAATGAGCAGTTCTTC.

Remarks on this clonotype: A single base separates this from a much larger clone, so it may be a read error. The chain carries TRBV7-9 and TRBJ2-7, with D tentatively TRBD2 (6 bases). The germline V gene encodes CDR1 SEHNR and CDR2 FQNEAQ (reference sequence). The CDR3 consists of 15 residues. CDR3 in amino acids: CAGSWGEEASYEQYF. In DNA form, the CDR3 reads TGTGCCGGCAGCTGGGGGGAAGAAGCCTCCTACGAGCAGTACTTC.

Points on this clonotype: This could be a read error, since a much larger clone is one nucleotide away. The chain recombines TRBV10-1 with TRBJ2-5, with D unclear. The CDR3 consists of 14 residues. Trimming pared 0 bases from V and 5 bases from J, leaving 10 bases between. CDR1 WNHNN and CDR2 SYGVQD come from the germline V gene (reference sequence). In DNA, the CDR3 is TGCGCCAGCAGTGAGTCTTACTGGGTGGAGACCCAGTACTTC. Protein sequence: CASSESYWVETQYF.

Details on this clonotype: An end of the junction differs from the germline gene, which may be a read error. The rearrangement uses TRBV4-3 and TRBJ2-7, with D uncertain. CDR3 size: 15 residues. Per the germline V gene, CDR1 is LGHNA and CDR2 is YSLEER. The CDR3 is CARSQDWAGSYEQYF. For the CDR3, the DNA is TGCGCCCGCAGCCAAGATTGGGCAGGATCCTACGAGCAGTACTTC.

At least ten counts were recorded for this clonotype. The gene calls are TRBV19 and TRBJ2-7, with a weak D call TRBD2 (5 bases). The CDR3 loop spans 12 amino acids. V was clipped by 3 bases and J by 6 bases, with 9 bases between them. In germline, CDR1 is LNHDA, CDR2 SQIVND (reference sequence). CDR3 protein: CASSIGGSEQYF. The CDR3 DNA reads as TGTGCCAGTAGTATCGGAGGTAGCGAGCAGTACTTC.

This clonotype was seen repeatedly, ten times or more. CDR3 sequence (DNA): TGTGCCAGCAGCGTAGGACGTGGCAGATATATCCTAGAGACCCAGTACTTC. Residues: CASSVGRGRYILETQYF. J is TRBJ2-5 and V is TRBV5-4; no reliable D call. In germline, CDR1 is SGHNT, CDR2 YYREEE (reference sequence). Trimming took 4 bases from V and 4 from J, leaving 23 bases between them. CDR3 size: 17 residues.

This clonotype was seen once. This may come from a read error, since a much larger clone is one base off. The genes are TRBV10-2 and TRBJ1-2; the D is unclear. The CDR3 contains 13 residues. Germline V lookup: CDR1 WSHSY, CDR2 SAAADI. V was shortened by 3 bases and J by 3 bases, with 8 bases between the two germline ends. CDR3 DNA sequence: TGCGCCAGCAGTGAAGGAGTTCACTATGGCTACACCTTC. It codes for CASSEGVHYGYTF.

This clonotype has more than one count but fewer than ten. The rearrangement joins TRBV29-1 to TRBJ1-1, with TRBD1 as a possible D gene (5 bases). Germline CDR1 is SQVTM and CDR2 is ANQGSEA. V lost 3 bases and J lost 5, with 10 bases in between. The CDR3 contains 12 residues. The CDR3 here is CSVEGGETEAFF. CDR3 nucleotide sequence: TGCAGCGTTGAGGGGGGGGAAACTGAAGCTTTCTTT.

This clonotype has at least ten counts. This sequence joins TRBV27 and TRBJ2-5; possibly TRBD1 for D (5 bases). This CDR3 spans 15 amino acids. Germline assignment: CDR1 MNHEY and CDR2 SMNVEV (reference sequence). V lost 3 bases and J 2 bases, leaving 13 bases between the germline ends. The DNA for the CDR3 is TGTGCCAGCAGTTTTAACAGGTTCCTACAAGAGACCCAGTACTTC. This translates into CASSFNRFLQETQYF.

The table lists this clonotype with a few counts. This sequence joins TRBV20-1 and TRBJ1-1, with 9 bases matching TRBD1. CDR1 and CDR2 (germline): DFQATT, SNEGSKA (reference sequence). CDR3 length equals 17 residues. J lost 5 bases, V lost 0 bases, and 13 bases had no gene match. The CDR3 DNA sequence: TGCAGTGCTAGAGATCCCTGGACAGGGGTTGGGTGGACTGAAGCTTTCTTT. Amino acid sequence: CSARDPWTGVGWTEAFF.

As concerns this clonotype: A read error may explain this, as a much larger clone is one base away. This chain joins TRBV28 and TRBJ2-1, with D possibly being TRBD1 (6 bases). CDR1 MDHEN and CDR2 SYDVKM come from the germline V gene. The CDR3 extends over 15 amino acids. In nucleotides, the CDR3 is TGTGCCACCGAGACACAGGGCATTCTCTACAATGAGCAGTCCTTC. Translating gives CATETQGILYNEQSF. Filled out from reference TRBV28 and TRBJ2-1, the complete variable domain reads DVKVTQSSRYLVKRTGEKVFLECVQDMDHENMFWYRQDPGLGLRLIYFSYDVKMKEKGDIPEGYSVSREKKERFSLILESASTNQTSMYLCATETQGILYNEQSFGPGTRLTVL.

This clonotype was recorded many times. V usage is TRBV27 and J usage is TRBJ2-7, with 9 bases aligning to TRBD2. Germline CDR1 MNHEY, CDR2 SMNVEV (reference sequence). The CDR3 is made up of 13 amino acids. With 8 bases clipped from V and 7 bases from J, the junction kept 9 bases outside the gene matches. The CDR3, as DNA: TGTGCCAGCCGAACGAGGCGGGAGGGGGAGCAGTACTTC. Its protein is CASRTRREGEQYF.

Ten or more counts support this clonotype. The genes are TRBV7-9 and TRBJ2-3; D is unresolved. Trimming shortened V by 5 bases and J by 4 bases, and 7 bases separated the two germline ends. Germline V gene lookup returns CDR1 SEHNR and CDR2 FQNEAQ (reference sequence). CDR3 length: 12 amino acids. For the CDR3, the DNA is TGTGCCAGCAGCCCGGACCCAGATACGCAGTATTTT. As protein: CASSPDPDTQYF.

The sample holds many counts of this clonotype. The chain recombines TRBV6-5 with TRBJ2-5; TRBD2 matches at 11 bases. The germline V gene has CDR1 MNHEY and CDR2 SVGAGI. CDR3 length equals 16 residues. V lost 0 bases to trimming and J lost 1 base; unmatched junction nucleotides: 1. DNA of the CDR3: TGTGCCAGCAGTTACTCCGGGACTAGCGGCCAAGAGACCCAGTACTTC. This encodes CASSYSGTSGQETQYF.